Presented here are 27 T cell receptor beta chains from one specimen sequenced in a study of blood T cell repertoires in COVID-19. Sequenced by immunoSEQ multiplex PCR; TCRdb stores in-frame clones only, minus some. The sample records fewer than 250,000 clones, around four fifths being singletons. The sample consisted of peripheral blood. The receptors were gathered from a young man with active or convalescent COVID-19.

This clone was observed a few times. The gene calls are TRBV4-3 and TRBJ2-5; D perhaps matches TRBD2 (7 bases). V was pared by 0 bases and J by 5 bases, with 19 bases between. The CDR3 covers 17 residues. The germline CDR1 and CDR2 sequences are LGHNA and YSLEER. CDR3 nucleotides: TGCGCCAGCAGCCAAGATCTCGGGGGCGGGGGTTGGGAGACCCAGTACTTC. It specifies CASSQDLGGGGWETQYF.

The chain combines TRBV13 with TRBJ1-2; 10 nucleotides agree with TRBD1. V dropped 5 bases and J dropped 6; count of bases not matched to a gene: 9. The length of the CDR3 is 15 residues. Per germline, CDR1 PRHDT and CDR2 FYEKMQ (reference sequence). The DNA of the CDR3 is TGTGCCAGCAGCCTAATTCCGGGACAGGGGAATGGCTACACCTTC. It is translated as CASSLIPGQGNGYTF.

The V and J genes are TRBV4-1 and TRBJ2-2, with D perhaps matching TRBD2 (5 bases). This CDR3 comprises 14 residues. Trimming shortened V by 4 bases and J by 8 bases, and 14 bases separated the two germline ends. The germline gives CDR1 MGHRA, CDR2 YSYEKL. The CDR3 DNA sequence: TGCGCCAGCAGCCTGAGGGCCCAATTGGGGGAGCTGTTTTTT. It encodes CASSLRAQLGELFF.

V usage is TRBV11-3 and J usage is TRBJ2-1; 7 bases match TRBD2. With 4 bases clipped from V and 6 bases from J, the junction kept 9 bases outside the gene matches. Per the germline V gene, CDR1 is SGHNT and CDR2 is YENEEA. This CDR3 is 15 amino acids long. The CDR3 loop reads CASSSGLRTGNEQFF. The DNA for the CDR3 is TGTGCCAGCAGCTCGGGACTAAGGACTGGCAATGAGCAGTTCTTC.

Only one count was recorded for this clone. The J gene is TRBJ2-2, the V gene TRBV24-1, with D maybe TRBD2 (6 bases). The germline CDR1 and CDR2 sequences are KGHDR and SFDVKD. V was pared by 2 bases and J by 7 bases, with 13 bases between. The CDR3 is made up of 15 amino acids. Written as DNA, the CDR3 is TGTGCCACCAGTGATTGGGGGGAAACGGGCGGGGAGCTGTTTTTT. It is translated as CATSDWGETGGELFF.

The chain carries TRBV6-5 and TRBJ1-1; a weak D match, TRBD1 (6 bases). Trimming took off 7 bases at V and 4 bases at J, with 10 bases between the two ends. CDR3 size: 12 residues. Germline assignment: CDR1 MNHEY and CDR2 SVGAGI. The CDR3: CASTKQGTEAFF. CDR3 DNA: TGTGCCAGCACCAAACAGGGCACTGAAGCTTTCTTT.

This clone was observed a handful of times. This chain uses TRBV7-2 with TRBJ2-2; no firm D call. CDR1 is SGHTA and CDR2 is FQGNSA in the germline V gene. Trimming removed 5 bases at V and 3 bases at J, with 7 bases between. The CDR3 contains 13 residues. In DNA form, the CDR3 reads TGTGCCAGCAGCCGCGGAGACACCGGGGAGCTGTTTTTT. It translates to CASSRGDTGELFF.

This chain's CDR3 is CASSPGTSGDTQYF. The CDR3 DNA reads TGCGCCAGCAGCCCCGGGACTAGCGGCGATACGCAGTATTTT. The chain employs TRBV5-1 and TRBJ2-3, with 11 bases matching TRBD2. CDR1 SGHRS and CDR2 YFSETQ come from the germline V gene. The CDR3 runs to 14 residues. Trimming at V came to 4 bases and at J to 6 bases, leaving 4 bases not matched to a gene.

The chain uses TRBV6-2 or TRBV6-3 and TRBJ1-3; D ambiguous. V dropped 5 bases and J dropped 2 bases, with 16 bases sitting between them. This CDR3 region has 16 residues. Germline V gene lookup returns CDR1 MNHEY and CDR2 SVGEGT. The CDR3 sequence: CASSGDNFIAGNTIYF. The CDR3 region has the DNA TGTGCCAGCAGTGGCGACAACTTTATCGCTGGAAACACCATATATTTT.

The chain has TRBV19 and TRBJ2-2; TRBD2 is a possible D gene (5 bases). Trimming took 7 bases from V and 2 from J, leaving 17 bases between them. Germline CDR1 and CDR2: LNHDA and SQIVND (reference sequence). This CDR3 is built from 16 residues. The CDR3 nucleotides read TGTGCCAGTAATTCCCCGCCCGGGGTAAACACCGGGGAGCTGTTTTTT. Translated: CASNSPPGVNTGELFF.

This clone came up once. The CDR3 loop reads CASSLLGDSGELFF. CDR3 DNA sequence: TGTGCCAGCAGTTTATTAGGGGACTCCGGGGAGCTGTTTTTT. This chain links TRBV27 with TRBJ2-2; TRBD2 might be the D (6 bases). CDR3 size: 14 residues. Per germline, CDR1 MNHEY and CDR2 SMNVEV (reference sequence). Trimming took 1 base from V and 6 from J, leaving 9 bases between them.

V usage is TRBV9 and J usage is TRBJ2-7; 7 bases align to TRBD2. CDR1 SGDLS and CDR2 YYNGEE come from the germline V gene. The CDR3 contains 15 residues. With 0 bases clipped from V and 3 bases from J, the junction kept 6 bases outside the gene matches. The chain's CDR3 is CASSVEGSGYYEQYF. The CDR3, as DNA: TGTGCCAGCAGCGTAGAGGGTAGCGGGTACTACGAGCAGTACTTC.

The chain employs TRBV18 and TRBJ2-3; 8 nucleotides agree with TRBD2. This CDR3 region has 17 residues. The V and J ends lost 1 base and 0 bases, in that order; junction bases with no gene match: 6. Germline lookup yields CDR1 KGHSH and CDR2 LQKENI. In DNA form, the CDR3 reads TGTGCCAGCTCACCACTCGGAGCGGGGGCTAGCACAGATACGCAGTATTTT. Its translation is CASSPLGAGASTDTQYF.

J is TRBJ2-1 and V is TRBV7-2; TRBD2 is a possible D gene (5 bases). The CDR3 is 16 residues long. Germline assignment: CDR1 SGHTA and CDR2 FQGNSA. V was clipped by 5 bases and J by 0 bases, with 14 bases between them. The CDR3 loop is CASSPIATSSYNEQFF. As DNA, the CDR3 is TGTGCCAGCAGCCCTATAGCGACGAGCTCCTACAATGAGCAGTTCTTC.

CDR3 protein: CASSPLADTQYF. The CDR3 DNA follows: TGTGCCAGCAGTCCGCTAGCGGATACGCAGTATTTT. The genes are TRBV28 and TRBJ2-3; a weak D match, TRBD2 (6 bases). Trimming removed 5 bases from V and 6 bases from J, with 9 bases in between. CDR1 and CDR2 from the germline V gene are MDHEN and SYDVKM. This CDR3 has 12 residues.

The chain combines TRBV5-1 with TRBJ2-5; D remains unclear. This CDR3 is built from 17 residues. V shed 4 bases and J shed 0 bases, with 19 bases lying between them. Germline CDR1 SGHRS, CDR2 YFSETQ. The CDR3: CASSRSLDALYQETQYF. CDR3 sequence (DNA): TGCGCCAGCAGCCGTAGCTTGGATGCCCTGTACCAAGAGACCCAGTACTTC.

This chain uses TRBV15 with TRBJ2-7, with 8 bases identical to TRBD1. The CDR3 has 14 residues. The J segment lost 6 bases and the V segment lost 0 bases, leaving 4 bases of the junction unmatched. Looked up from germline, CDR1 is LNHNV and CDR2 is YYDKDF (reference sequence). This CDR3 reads CATSRDAGGSEQYF. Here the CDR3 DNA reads TGTGCCACCAGCAGAGATGCAGGGGGCTCCGAGCAGTACTTC.

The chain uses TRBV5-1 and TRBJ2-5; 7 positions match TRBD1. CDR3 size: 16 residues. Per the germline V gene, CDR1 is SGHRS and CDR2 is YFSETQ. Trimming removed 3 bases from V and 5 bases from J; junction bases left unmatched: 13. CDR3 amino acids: CASSYYRGRTLETQYF. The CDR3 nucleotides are TGCGCCAGCAGCTATTACAGGGGAAGAACTCTCGAGACCCAGTACTTC.

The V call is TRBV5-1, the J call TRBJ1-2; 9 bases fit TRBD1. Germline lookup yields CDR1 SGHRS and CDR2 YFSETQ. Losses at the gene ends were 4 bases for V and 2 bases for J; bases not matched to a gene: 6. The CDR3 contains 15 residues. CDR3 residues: CASSPGTGRNYGYTF. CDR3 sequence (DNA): TGCGCCAGCAGCCCCGGGACAGGGAGGAACTATGGCTACACCTTC.

In DNA form, the CDR3 reads TGCGCCAGCAGCCAAGAAAGGGGAATAACCTATGGCTACACCTTC. It is translated as CASSQERGITYGYTF. The chain recombines TRBV4-1 with TRBJ1-2; tentative D call: TRBD1 (5 bases). The CDR3 is 15 residues long. Trimming left V 0 bases short and J 4 bases short, with 12 bases between. The germline V gene encodes CDR1 MGHRA and CDR2 YSYEKL.

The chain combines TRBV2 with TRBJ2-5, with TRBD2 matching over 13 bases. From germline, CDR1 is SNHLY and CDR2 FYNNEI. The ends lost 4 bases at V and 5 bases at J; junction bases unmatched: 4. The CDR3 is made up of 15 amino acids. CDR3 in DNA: TGTGCCAGCAGTGCCTTACTAGCGGGGGGGGAGACCCAGTACTTC. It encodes CASSALLAGGETQYF.

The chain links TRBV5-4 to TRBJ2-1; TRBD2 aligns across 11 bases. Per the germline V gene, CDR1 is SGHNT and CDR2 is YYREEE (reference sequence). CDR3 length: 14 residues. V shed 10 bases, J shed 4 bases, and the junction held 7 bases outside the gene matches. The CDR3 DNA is TGTGCCCTGGGGACTAGCGGAAGATACAATGAGCAGTTCTTC. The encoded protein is CALGTSGRYNEQFF.

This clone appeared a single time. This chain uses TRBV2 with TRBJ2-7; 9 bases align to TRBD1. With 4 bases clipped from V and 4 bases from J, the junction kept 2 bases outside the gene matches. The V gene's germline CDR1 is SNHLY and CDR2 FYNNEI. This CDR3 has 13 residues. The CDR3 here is CASSGGQGYEQYF. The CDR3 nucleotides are TGTGCCAGCAGTGGGGGACAGGGATACGAGCAGTACTTC.

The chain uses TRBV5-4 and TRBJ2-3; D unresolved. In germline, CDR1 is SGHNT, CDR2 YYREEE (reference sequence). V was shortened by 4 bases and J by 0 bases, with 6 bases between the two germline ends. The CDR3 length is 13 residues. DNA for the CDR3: TGTGCCAGCAGCCCCCCTAGCACAGATACGCAGTATTTT. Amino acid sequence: CASSPPSTDTQYF.

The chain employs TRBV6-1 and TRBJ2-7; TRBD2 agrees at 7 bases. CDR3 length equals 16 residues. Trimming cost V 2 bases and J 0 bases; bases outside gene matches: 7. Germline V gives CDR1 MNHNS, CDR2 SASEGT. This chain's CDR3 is CASSENPAGTSYEQYF. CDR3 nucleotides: TGTGCCAGCAGTGAAAATCCAGCGGGGACCTCCTACGAGCAGTACTTC.

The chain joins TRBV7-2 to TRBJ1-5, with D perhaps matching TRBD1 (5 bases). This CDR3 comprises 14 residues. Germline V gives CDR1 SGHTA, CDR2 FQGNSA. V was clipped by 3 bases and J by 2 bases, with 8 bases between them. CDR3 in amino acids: CASSFRGGNQPQHF. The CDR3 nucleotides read TGTGCCAGCAGCTTTAGGGGTGGCAATCAGCCCCAGCATTTT.

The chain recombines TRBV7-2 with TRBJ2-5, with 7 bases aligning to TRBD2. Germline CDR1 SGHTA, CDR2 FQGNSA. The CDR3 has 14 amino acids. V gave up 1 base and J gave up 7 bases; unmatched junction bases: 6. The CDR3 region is CASSLEGREGTQYF. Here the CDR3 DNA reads TGTGCCAGCAGCTTAGAGGGCAGGGAGGGGACCCAGTACTTC.